The clone carrying this TCR beta chain was recorded a few times. The antigen remains unidentified. The sample is drawn from a study of T-cell reconstitution after alpha-beta-depleted transplantation in children. Whole-study results and caveats: T-cell counts and diversity at one year post-transplant came mainly from newly produced T cells.

The germline V gene has CDR1 SGDLS and CDR2 YYNGEE. V was shortened by 4 bases and J by 7 bases, with 17 bases between the two germline ends. The CDR3 runs 15 residues. TCRbeta library construction was performed incorporating unique molecular identifiers. A single record per CDR3 protein comes from TCRdb applying MiXCR to the PCR reads. The sample has 500,000 to 650,000 distinct CDR3 sequences, around 10% seen once. The sample here was PBMCs, mostly from graft donor cells, taken 180 days after TCRalphabeta/CD19-depleted stem cell transplant. This clonotype originated in a female patient aged 2-9 years who had a stem cell transplant for aplastic anemia, so the T cells may come from the graft donor. This rearrangement joins TRBV9 to TRBJ1-4, with D possibly TRBD1 on 5 matching bases. Here the CDR3 DNA reads TGTGCCAGCAGCCCTCGACAGACGAGGACTGAAAAACTGTTTTTT. It specifies CASSPRQTRTEKLFF.